This entry lists 28 T cell receptor beta chains sequenced from one sample in a study of blood T cell repertoires in COVID-19. Generated by immunoSEQ multiplex PCR, the TCRdb table keeps only in-frame clones and is missing some. The sample lists about 160,000 clones, 90% to 95% occurring once. The sequencing sample was made of peripheral blood. All receptors derive from a woman aged 45-60 years with acute or convalescent COVID-19.

The genes are TRBV27 and TRBJ1-2; perhaps TRBD1 as D (6 bases). The ends were cut back, 6 bases at V and 5 bases at J, with 13 bases in the middle. Germline CDR1 MNHEY, CDR2 SMNVEV (reference sequence). The CDR3 is 13 residues long. CDR3 region: CASSRGAKYGYTF. The CDR3 nucleotides read TGTGCCAGCAGCAGGGGCGCGAAGTATGGCTACACCTTC.

The V gene is TRBV5-4, the J gene TRBJ2-2; perhaps TRBD1 as D (5 bases). Trimming stripped 5 bases from V and 6 bases from J, with 8 bases between. The germline CDR1 and CDR2 sequences are SGHNT and YYREEE (reference sequence). This CDR3 contains 12 residues. As DNA, the CDR3 is TGTGCCAGCAGAAGGGGATCCGGGGAGCTGTTTTTT. This codes for CASRRGSGELFF.

This chain links TRBV30 with TRBJ2-7; D is possibly TRBD2 (7 bases). This CDR3 region has 14 residues. Germline V gene sequence: CDR1 GTSNPN, CDR2 SVGIG (reference sequence). The V end lost 2 bases, the J end lost 4 bases, and 15 bases lay between the germline ends. The CDR3 is CAWSSRGGRYEQYF. The CDR3 DNA follows: TGTGCCTGGAGTTCGAGGGGGGGCCGGTACGAGCAGTACTTC.

The chain is built from TRBV10-3 and TRBJ1-2, with a possible D match to TRBD1 (5 bases). Per the germline V gene, CDR1 is ENHRY and CDR2 is SYGVKD. There are 13 residues in the CDR3. DNA of the CDR3: TGTGCTACTCGGGGGGAGCCTAACTATGGCTACACCTTC. It is translated as CATRGEPNYGYTF.

The chain uses TRBV25-1 and TRBJ1-2, with D unresolved. The CDR3 extends over 13 amino acids. In germline, CDR1 is MGHDK, CDR2 SYGVNS. The V end was cut by 6 bases, the J end by 8 bases, with 16 bases between. The CDR3 here is CASSRTPSGGYTF. The CDR3 DNA is TGTGCCAGCAGCCGAACACCCTCCGGGGGCTACACCTTC.

The J gene is TRBJ2-2, the V gene TRBV5-4; D possibly corresponds to TRBD2 (6 bases). Trimming cost V 5 bases and J 0 bases, with 14 bases left between them. The CDR3 is 16 amino acids. The germline CDR1 and CDR2 sequences are SGHNT and YYREEE (reference sequence). CDR3 protein: CASRVTGTPNTGELFF. The CDR3 nucleotides read TGTGCCAGCAGGGTAACCGGGACTCCGAACACCGGGGAGCTGTTTTTT.

This clone occurred once. The CDR3 spells CASSPETGATYGYTF. DNA of the CDR3: TGTGCCAGCTCACCCGAGACAGGAGCCACCTATGGCTACACCTTC. The rearrangement links TRBV18 to TRBJ1-2; D is possibly TRBD1 (6 bases). Germline V gene data show CDR1 as KGHSH and CDR2 as LQKENI. The V end was cut by 3 bases, the J end by 4 bases, with 15 bases between. The CDR3 has 15 residues.

The chain couples TRBV6-6 to TRBJ1-2; 9 bases map to TRBD1. The CDR3 consists of 16 residues. Germline V gene lookup returns CDR1 MNHNY and CDR2 SVGAGI (reference sequence). Trimming removed 6 bases from V and 0 bases from J; junction bases left unmatched: 8. This CDR3 reads CASSRDREGTNYGYTF. For the CDR3, the DNA is TGTGCCAGCAGCCGGGACAGGGAGGGGACTAACTATGGCTACACCTTC.

The chain links TRBV19 to TRBJ1-5, with no clear D. Trimming cost V 7 bases and J 4 bases, with 14 bases left between them. Looked up from germline, CDR1 is LNHDA and CDR2 is SQIVND (reference sequence). The CDR3 length is 14 residues. The CDR3: CASTAGGKNQPQHF. CDR3 DNA: TGTGCCAGTACCGCAGGAGGAAAAAATCAGCCCCAGCATTTT.

This clone was found once. The CDR3 DNA is TGCGCCAGCAGTGAGTCGGGGGGAACTGAAGCTTTCTTT. Translated: CASSESGGTEAFF. This chain uses TRBV10-2 with TRBJ1-1; possible D gene TRBD1, 5 bases. The CDR3 consists of 13 residues. The V gene lost 0 bases and the J gene lost 5 bases, with 7 bases spanning the gap. CDR1 WSHSY and CDR2 SAAADI come from the germline V gene.

J is TRBJ2-7 and V is TRBV7-2, with D hard to call. This CDR3 is 14 amino acids long. Per germline, CDR1 SGHTA and CDR2 FQGNSA. Trimming cost V 1 base and J 0 bases, with 7 bases left between them. The CDR3 loop reads CASSLERSSYEQYF. CDR3 coding DNA: TGTGCCAGCAGCTTAGAAAGGAGCTCCTACGAGCAGTACTTC.

The chain recombines TRBV7-2 with TRBJ2-7, with D perhaps TRBD2 (7 bases). From germline, CDR1 is SGHTA and CDR2 FQGNSA. The CDR3 has 14 residues. V was trimmed by 6 bases and J by 7 bases, leaving 19 bases between them. The CDR3, as DNA: TGTGCCAGCAGGGTCTTTGGGGGGGCCGAAGAGCAGTACTTC. Its translation is CASRVFGGAEEQYF.

V usage is TRBV7-9 and J usage is TRBJ1-4; TRBD1 matches at 7 bases. J was trimmed by 5 bases and V by 3 bases; bases with no gene match: 3. From germline, CDR1 is SEHNR and CDR2 FQNEAQ (reference sequence). This CDR3 has 14 amino acids. CDR3 in amino acids: CASSFRTGNEKLFF. CDR3 DNA: TGTGCCAGCAGCTTTCGGACAGGAAATGAAAAACTGTTTTTT.

The genes are TRBV3-1 (or the pseudogene TRBV3-2) and TRBJ1-1, with TRBD1 matching over 10 bases. The germline gives CDR1 LGHDT, CDR2 YNNKEL (reference sequence). V was pared by 5 bases and J by 3 bases, with 12 bases of the junction left unmatched. The CDR3 has 17 amino acids. The CDR3 loop is CASSYRDRGRGDTEAFF. For the CDR3, the DNA is TGTGCCAGCAGCTACCGGGACAGGGGTAGGGGGGACACTGAAGCTTTCTTT.

The chain couples TRBV15 to TRBJ1-5; weak D call: TRBD1 (6 bases). Between the trimmed V and J ends, which lost 6 bases and 0 bases, there was a span of 9 bases. Germline CDR1 LNHNV, CDR2 YYDKDF (reference sequence). There are 14 residues in the CDR3. CDR3 bases: TGTGCCACCAGGGACAGATATAGCAATCAGCCCCAGCATTTT. Its protein product is CATRDRYSNQPQHF.

In this sample, this clone turned up once. This chain connects TRBV7-2 to TRBJ1-2; no definite D call. V was pared by 3 bases and J by 4 bases, with 9 bases between. Per the germline V gene, CDR1 is SGHTA and CDR2 is FQGNSA. The CDR3 consists of 13 residues. This CDR3 reads CASSFRRVYGYTF. The CDR3 nucleotides read TGTGCCAGCAGCTTTCGGAGGGTCTATGGCTACACCTTC.

The rearrangement uses TRBV25-1 and TRBJ1-2, with D uncertain. Germline CDR1 MGHDK, CDR2 SYGVNS. The CDR3 contains 13 residues. V was clipped by 7 bases and J by 0 bases, with 9 bases between them. The CDR3 DNA sequence: TGTGCCAGCAAAGCCGCCGCTAACTATGGCTACACCTTC. Translated, it gives CASKAAANYGYTF.

This chain connects TRBV12-3 or TRBV12-4 to TRBJ2-7, with D perhaps matching TRBD2 (6 bases). V lost 9 bases, J lost 0 bases, and 12 bases lay in between. CDR3 size: 13 residues. This CDR3 is CASGGGSSYEQYF. CDR3 in DNA: TGTGCCAGTGGGGGAGGAAGCTCCTACGAGCAGTACTTC.

The chain couples TRBV6-5 to TRBJ1-6; TRBD1 might be the D (6 bases). V dropped 2 bases and J dropped 7 bases, with 12 bases sitting between them. This CDR3 is 15 amino acids long. Germline lookup yields CDR1 MNHEY and CDR2 SVGAGI. CDR3: CASSYRGGGNSPLHF. The CDR3, as DNA: TGTGCCAGCAGTTACAGGGGGGGTGGAAATTCACCCCTCCACTTT.

CDR3: CASSLRPGRQPQHF. For the CDR3, the DNA is TGTGCCAGCAGCTTACGGCCAGGCAGGCAGCCCCAGCATTTT. The chain has TRBV5-6 and TRBJ1-5; no clear D gene. The CDR3 consists of 14 residues. Germline V gene data show CDR1 as SGHDT and CDR2 as YYEEEE. V lost 2 bases, J lost 7 bases, and 13 bases lay in between.

The chain combines TRBV7-9 with TRBJ1-6, with 8 bases that match TRBD1. V shed 5 bases and J 8 bases; nucleotides not matched to a gene: 11. Per germline, CDR1 SEHNR and CDR2 FQNEAQ (reference sequence). CDR3 length: 16 amino acids. The CDR3 protein is CASSHYSGGADSPLHF. In DNA, the CDR3 is TGTGCCAGCAGCCACTATTCAGGGGGCGCGGATTCACCCCTCCACTTT. The full variable domain, in which reference TRBV7-9 and TRBJ1-6 provide the parts outside the CDR3, is DTGVSQNPRHKITKRGQNVTFRCDPISEHNRLYWYRQTLGQGPEFLTYFQNEAQLEKSRLLSDRFSAERPKGSFSTLEIQRTEQGDSAMYLCASSHYSGGADSPLHFGNGTRLTVT.

This chain joins TRBV14 and TRBJ2-7; D not resolved. The CDR3 contains 12 residues. Looked up from germline, CDR1 is SGHDN and CDR2 is FVKESK. The V end lost 4 bases, the J end lost 3 bases, and 7 bases lay between the germline ends. In DNA, the CDR3 is TGTGCCAGCAGCCTCGGTGGCTACGAGCAGTACTTC. This codes for CASSLGGYEQYF.

The V call is TRBV2, the J call TRBJ1-3; D may be TRBD1 (5 bases). The CDR3 is 15 amino acids. Trimming left V 2 bases short and J 2 bases short, with 10 bases between. Looked up from germline, CDR1 is SNHLY and CDR2 is FYNNEI. CDR3 region: CASSEQGTAGNTIYF. The CDR3 region has the DNA TGTGCCAGCAGTGAACAGGGTACGGCTGGAAACACCATATATTTT.

This chain joins TRBV9 and TRBJ2-1; 8 nucleotides match TRBD2. CDR1 is SGDLS, CDR2 YYNGEE, per germline. V lost 4 bases, J lost 2 bases, and 5 bases stayed unmatched. This CDR3 is 15 amino acids long. The CDR3 region has the DNA TGTGCCAGCAGCAGCGGGAGCAGGACCTACAATGAGCAGTTCTTC. It specifies CASSSGSRTYNEQFF.

This clone was detected once. The chain joins TRBV11-3 to TRBJ2-2; D unresolved. The V gene's germline CDR1 is SGHNT and CDR2 YENEEA. The V end was cut by 1 base, the J end by 2 bases, with 2 bases between. The CDR3 covers 13 residues. The CDR3 bases are TGTGCCAGCAGCTTAGTAAACACCGGGGAGCTGTTTTTT. The encoded protein is CASSLVNTGELFF.

V usage is TRBV6-2 or TRBV6-3 and J usage is TRBJ1-1; no firm D call. Per germline, CDR1 MNHEY and CDR2 SVGEGT. V was cut by 5 bases and J by 3 bases, with 13 bases left in between. The CDR3 contains 14 residues. The CDR3 is CASSRHFRDTEAFF. The CDR3 bases are TGTGCCAGCAGTCGACACTTCAGAGACACTGAAGCTTTCTTT.

The chain uses TRBV2 and TRBJ2-7; 8 nucleotides agree with TRBD2. The CDR3 has 14 residues. V shed 3 bases, J shed 5 bases, and the junction held 6 bases outside the gene matches. Germline-derived CDR1 and CDR2 are SNHLY and FYNNEI. The CDR3, as DNA: TGTGCCAGCAGTGAGCGGGAGGCAATCCACGAGCAGTACTTC. This translates into CASSEREAIHEQYF.

V usage is TRBV28 and J usage is TRBJ2-7; 13 positions agree with TRBD2. Germline CDR1 is MDHEN and CDR2 is SYDVKM. The length of the CDR3 is 15 residues. After removal of 7 bases from V and 4 bases from J, the junction contained 7 bases not matched to a gene. The CDR3 DNA is TGTGCCAGCATGGGGGCGACTAGCGGGGGGTACGAGCAGTACTTC. This gives the protein CASMGATSGGYEQYF.